Below, one TCR beta chain is given with its context. Antigen unknown. This specimen belongs to a study of CD8+ T cells in alopecia areata. Background on the study: Severity of treated patients was scored by affected scalp percentage. Study findings and constraints: Mice gave a clearer picture of TCR sharing than patients did, possibly for HLA-related reasons. Compared with normal scalp, lesional scalp had higher clonality and more expanded CD8+ clones.

As for treatment: oral pan-JAK inhibitor, 5-10 mg twice daily. cDNA prepared by RNA extraction and subsequent reverse transcription served as the template for sequencing. TCRdb's table, derived via immunoSEQ multiplex PCR, lists solely in-frame clones and lacks some. The profile shows more than 200,000 clones, approximately 40% of them singletons. Germline V gene sequence: CDR1 DFQATT, CDR2 SNEGSKA (reference sequence). This CDR3 region has 11 residues. The V gene is TRBV20-1, the J gene TRBJ2-1; 8 bases map to TRBD2. This clonotype was obtained from a human donor with alopecia areata. The sequenced sample was CD4+ T cells sorted from blood, obtained at roughly week 36, from a patient treated with tofacitinib. The CDR3 DNA is TGCAGCGGTAGCGGGAACAATGAGCAGTTCTTC. It yields the protein CSGSGNNEQFF.